The T cell receptor beta chain described here comes from a study of T cells in Graves' hyperthyroidism and ophthalmopathy. Turning to this clonotype: The antigen is not known.

Any patient presenting with uncontrolled infection, other autoimmune disease, pregnancy or lactation was left out. Overall study results and limits: Peripheral blood also featured most of the thyroid clonotypes expanded above 0.001.

This CDR3 is built from 16 residues. Between the trimmed V and J ends, which lost 3 bases and 9 bases, there was a span of 21 bases. CDR1 is SGHVS, CDR2 FQNEAQ, per germline. There were TCR beta CDR3 regions amplified from RNA transcripts. TCR CDR3 regions were first amplified by RT-PCR with HTBI primers. TCRdb analysed the multiplex PCR reads with MiXCR anew, one entry per CDR3 protein. The sample carries under 300,000 distinct CDR3 sequences, roughly 15% recorded once. The V call is TRBV7-8, the J call TRBJ1-5; maybe TRBD1 (6 bases). Material for sequencing was blood. The sequence derives from a woman aged 45-59 years with Graves' hyperthyroidism that later progressed to Graves' ophthalmopathy. CDR3 sequence (DNA): TGTGCCAGCAGCTTTTCCAGGGCAGGGGATCTAAGGCCCCAGCATTTT. Translation gives CASSFSRAGDLRPQHF.